The next 9 T cell receptor beta chains were all read from a single sample in a study of cytomegalovirus exposure and HLA in healthy donors listed by TCRdb under 2017. Library method: the immunoSEQ multiplex PCR assay. The multiplex PCR relied on a mix of 60 forward primers for TCR Vbeta segments and 13 reverse primers for TCR Jbeta segments. The clones in this table, taken by TCRdb from immuneACCESS, are in-frame only. Not every clone is retained; where verified, under half of the shortfall comes from an unresolved V gene, and the cause of the rest is unknown. This sample gives approximately 140,000 clones in total; 70% to 80% of them show up just once. The ten largest clones take up roughly 4% of the sample. The sequenced material came from PBMCs. These receptors originate from a human donor in good health.

This clone was detected only once. Other nucleotide sequences in the sample specify the same CDR3. This chain joins TRBV9 and TRBJ1-4; D is unclear. V lost 4 bases, J lost 0 bases, and 22 bases lay in between. This CDR3 is 19 amino acids long. Germline loops: CDR1 SGDLS, CDR2 YYNGEE. CDR3 sequence reads: CASSPTPGRPDATNEKLFF. The CDR3 DNA reads TGTGCCAGCAGCCCTACTCCTGGGAGGCCCGATGCAACTAATGAAAAACTGTTTTTT. Using reference TRBV9 and TRBJ1-4 for the parts outside the CDR3, the full variable domain is DSGVTQTPKHLITATGQRVTLRCSPRSGDLSVYWYQQSLDQGLQFLIQYYNGEERAKGNILERFSAQQFPDLHSELNLSSLELGDSALYFCASSPTPGRPDATNEKLFFGSGTQLSVL.

The chain uses TRBV2 and TRBJ2-7, with TRBD1 identical over 10 bases. CDR3 length equals 15 residues. The germline gives CDR1 SNHLY, CDR2 FYNNEI. The ends lost 6 bases at V and 4 bases at J; junction bases unmatched: 9. CDR3 sequence reads: CASRGGGTGEYEQYF. The CDR3 nucleotides are TGTGCCAGCAGGGGGGGTGGGACAGGGGAATACGAGCAGTACTTC. The full variable domain, completed using reference TRBV2 and TRBJ2-7, is EPEVTQTPSHQVTQMGQEVILRCVPISNHLYFYWYRQILGQKVEFLVSFYNNEISEKSEIFDDQFSVERPDGSNFTLKIRSTKLEDSAMYFCASRGGGTGEYEQYFGPGTRLTVT.

In this sample, this clone turned up once. This chain links TRBV29-1 with TRBJ1-2, with 9 bases fitting TRBD1. CDR3 length: 15 amino acids. CDR1 and CDR2 from the germline V gene are SQVTM and ANQGSEA. V lost 3 bases and J lost 6; bases outside the gene matches: 11. CDR3 loop: CSVELPQGARDGYTF. CDR3 nucleotide sequence: TGCAGCGTTGAGCTACCACAGGGGGCTCGTGATGGCTACACCTTC.

The rearrangement links TRBV6-1 to TRBJ1-2; no reliable D call. The CDR3 loop spans 14 amino acids. The germline gives CDR1 MNHNS, CDR2 SASEGT. V shed 6 bases and J shed 3 bases, with 14 bases lying between them. The CDR3 bases are TGTGCCAGCAGCGAGACCTACAGAGACTATGGCTACACCTTC. Protein sequence: CASSETYRDYGYTF.

This chain links TRBV4-1 with TRBJ2-3; 9 bases agree with TRBD2. The CDR3 is made up of 17 amino acids. After removal of 0 bases from V and 9 bases from J, the junction contained 13 bases not matched to a gene. Germline V CDR1 and CDR2: MGHRA, YSYEKL. The CDR3 sequence: CASSQDSGGGAWDTQYF. Here the CDR3 DNA reads TGCGCCAGCAGCCAAGATTCTGGCGGGGGGGCGTGGGACACGCAGTATTTT.

The chain is built from TRBV7-8 and TRBJ2-7, with D perhaps TRBD2 (6 bases). The germline CDR1 and CDR2 sequences are SGHVS and FQNEAQ. The CDR3 totals 17 residues. Trimming left V 2 bases short and J 0 bases short, with 17 bases between. The CDR3 sequence: CASSLYLSSASSYEQYF. The CDR3 nucleotides read TGTGCCAGCAGCTTATATCTGTCTAGCGCTAGCTCCTACGAGCAGTACTTC.

CDR3 amino acids: CASSLSRQGVGELFF. The CDR3 nucleotides are TGCGCCAGCAGCTTGTCCCGACAGGGGGTCGGGGAGCTGTTTTTT. The V and J genes are TRBV5-1 and TRBJ2-2; 9 bases map to TRBD1. Germline loops: CDR1 SGHRS, CDR2 YFSETQ. This CDR3 spans 15 amino acids. Losses at the gene ends were 1 base for V and 7 bases for J; bases not matched to a gene: 5.

The rearrangement links TRBV19 to TRBJ2-5; D unresolved. From germline, CDR1 is LNHDA and CDR2 SQIVND (reference sequence). V was pared by 5 bases and J by 5 bases, with 9 bases between. This CDR3 region has 12 residues. The CDR3 loop reads CASSRHVETQYF. CDR3 nucleotide sequence: TGTGCCAGTAGTCGACATGTTGAGACCCAGTACTTC.

The V and J genes are TRBV4-1 and TRBJ2-5; 7 nucleotides match TRBD1. The J call may be mistaken, given a closer DNA end match to TRBJ2-7. This CDR3 region has 15 residues. CDR1 MGHRA and CDR2 YSYEKL come from the germline V gene. The CDR3 DNA reads as TGCGCCAGCAGCCAAGTACAGGGGTTGAGCTACGAGCAGTACTTC. It codes for CASSQVQGLSYEQYF.